Listed here are 13 T cell receptor beta chains from one sample, sequenced in a study of blood T cell repertoires in COVID-19 (dated by TCRdb to the early 2020s). The library was built by means of the immunoSEQ multiplex PCR assay. TCRdb retrieved this table from immuneACCESS and kept in-frame rearrangements only. Not all clones are present; in checked studies, unresolved V genes account for under half, and no reason is known for the remainder. Present in this sample are some 380,000 clones, roughly 86% of which were seen just once. The ten largest clones add up to about 1.5% of the sample. The sequencing input was PBMCs or T cells enriched from blood (not recorded which). These receptors were obtained from a man younger than 45 who had recovered from COVID-19.

This CDR3 is CASSIWTGEGQETQYF. CDR3 coding DNA: TGTGCCAGTAGTATATGGACGGGAGAGGGGCAAGAGACCCAGTACTTC. The chain combines TRBV19 with TRBJ2-5; tentatively, D is TRBD2 (6 bases). V lost 2 bases, J lost 2 bases, and 15 bases lay in between. This CDR3 region has 16 residues. Germline loops: CDR1 LNHDA, CDR2 SQIVND (reference sequence).

The CDR3 loop reads CASSTGLAGGTGELFF. The CDR3 nucleotides are TGTGCCAGCAGCACGGGACTAGCGGGGGGCACCGGGGAGCTGTTTTTT. This chain connects TRBV11-2 to TRBJ2-2; 15 bases are shared with TRBD2. V trimming: 5 bases; J trimming: 4 bases; junction bases outside the gene matches: 2. Looked up from germline, CDR1 is SGHAT and CDR2 is FQNNGV. This CDR3 has 16 residues.

The chain links TRBV2 to TRBJ1-1; 7 bases line up with TRBD1. The germline V gene encodes CDR1 SNHLY and CDR2 FYNNEI. CDR3 length: 17 amino acids. V trimming: 0 bases; J trimming: 2 bases; junction bases outside the gene matches: 9. DNA of the CDR3: TGTGCCAGCAGTGAAGCTCTACAGGGGCTTTCTAACACTGAAGCTTTCTTT. Its translation is CASSEALQGLSNTEAFF.

The CDR3 coding sequence is TGTGCCAGCAGTTTCGGGTCATCGTACACCGGGGAGCTGTTTTTT. Translating it yields CASSFGSSYTGELFF. The chain has TRBV27 and TRBJ2-2; D is unresolved. The germline V gene has CDR1 MNHEY and CDR2 SMNVEV (reference sequence). This CDR3 spans 15 amino acids. The V gene lost 3 bases and the J gene lost 3 bases, with 11 bases spanning the gap.

CDR3 protein: CASSHIDTQYF. The CDR3, as DNA: TGTGCCAGCAGCCACATAGATACGCAGTATTTT. The V gene is TRBV3-1 (or the pseudogene TRBV3-2), the J gene TRBJ2-3; unclear D gene. This CDR3 contains 11 residues. Trimming removed 3 bases at V and 5 bases at J, with 3 bases between. Germline-derived CDR1 and CDR2 are LGHDT and YNNKEL (reference sequence).

This chain joins TRBV27 and TRBJ1-4; D gene ambiguous. The CDR3 is 14 residues long. Per the germline V gene, CDR1 is MNHEY and CDR2 is SMNVEV (reference sequence). V shed 3 bases and J shed 8 bases, with 13 bases lying between them. The CDR3 is CASSFLRRGEKLFF. The CDR3 DNA reads TGTGCCAGCAGTTTCCTCAGACGCGGAGAAAAACTGTTTTTT.

This rearrangement joins TRBV7-9 to TRBJ1-1, with 9 bases lining up with TRBD1. The CDR3 runs 12 residues. The germline CDR1 and CDR2 sequences are SEHNR and FQNEAQ (reference sequence). The J segment lost 11 bases and the V segment lost 5 bases, leaving 6 bases of the junction unmatched. The CDR3 region has the DNA TGTGCCAGCAGCGTGGGGACAGGGATGGCTTTCTTT. As protein: CASSVGTGMAFF.

This clone was counted once. The V and J genes are TRBV3-1 (or the pseudogene TRBV3-2) and TRBJ2-5, with D perhaps matching TRBD2 (7 bases). V lost 2 bases, J lost 1 base, and 14 bases lay in between. In germline, CDR1 is LGHDT, CDR2 YNNKEL (reference sequence). CDR3 length: 16 residues. Written as DNA, the CDR3 is TGTGCCAGCAGCCAACTACCGAGGGGGGGCCAAGAGACCCAGTACTTC. Translation: CASSQLPRGGQETQYF.

The J gene is TRBJ1-4, the V gene TRBV6-5, with unresolved D. The germline V gene encodes CDR1 MNHEY and CDR2 SVGAGI. Trimming removed 2 bases from V and 10 bases from J, with 14 bases in between. The CDR3 contains 14 residues. CDR3 nucleotide sequence: TGTGCCAGCAGTTACGAAGTGGAGGATGGAAAACTGTTTTTT. This gives the protein CASSYEVEDGKLFF.

The chain has TRBV3-1 (or the pseudogene TRBV3-2) and TRBJ2-7, with D maybe TRBD2 (7 bases). V was pared by 0 bases and J by 5 bases, with 14 bases between. Germline V gene data show CDR1 as LGHDT and CDR2 as YNNKEL (reference sequence). The CDR3 loop spans 15 amino acids. The CDR3 loop is CASSQDGGGGDEQYF. The CDR3 DNA sequence: TGTGCCAGCAGCCAAGATGGCGGGGGCGGGGACGAGCAGTACTTC.

The chain employs TRBV18 and TRBJ2-7; 9 bases fit TRBD1. Germline V lookup: CDR1 KGHSH, CDR2 LQKENI. This CDR3 is built from 15 residues. With 2 bases clipped from V and 4 bases from J, the junction kept 6 bases outside the gene matches. CDR3 in amino acids: CASSPYRGPGYEQYF. The CDR3 region has the DNA TGTGCCAGCTCACCATACAGGGGGCCGGGATACGAGCAGTACTTC.

The gene calls are TRBV19 and TRBJ2-2, with D perhaps TRBD1 (6 bases). Germline lookup yields CDR1 LNHDA and CDR2 SQIVND (reference sequence). Trimming pared 7 bases from V and 6 bases from J, leaving 21 bases between. The CDR3 spans 16 residues. Written as DNA, the CDR3 is TGTGCCAGTACCAACCGCCCAGGGGCGACGGCCGGGGAGCTGTTTTTT. Protein: CASTNRPGATAGELFF. The entire variable domain, with the rest obtained from reference TRBV19 and TRBJ2-2, is as follows: DGGITQSPKYLFRKEGQNVTLSCEQNLNHDAMYWYRQDPGQGLRLIYYSQIVNDFQKGDIAEGYSVSREKKESFPLTVTSAQKNPTAFYLCASTNRPGATAGELFFGEGSRLTVL.

The chain has TRBV2 and TRBJ1-2; 7 nucleotides match TRBD1. Unmatched junction bases numbered 13, after V lost 8 bases and J lost 4 bases. Germline-derived CDR1 and CDR2 are SNHLY and FYNNEI. The CDR3 covers 15 residues. DNA of the CDR3: TGTGCCAGCCCCTCGGGCGGGACAGAAACCTATGGCTACACCTTC. Protein sequence: CASPSGGTETYGYTF.